The present entry profiles one T cell receptor beta chain with its context. This CDR3 is 13 amino acids long. V was clipped by 3 bases and J by 2 bases; unmatched bases: 4. Germline-derived CDR1 and CDR2 are DFQATT and SNEGSKA (reference sequence). This specimen belongs to a study of T cells in Graves' hyperthyroidism and ophthalmopathy. From RNA transcripts, TCR beta CDR3 regions were amplified. First-round RT-PCR with HTBI primers amplified the TCR CDR3 region. TCRdb fed the multiplex PCR reads into MiXCR, producing one record per CDR3 protein. The top ten hold about a third of the sample, which has 200,000 to 300,000 distinct CDR3 sequences, roughly a quarter seen once.

The specimen was blood. The chain is built from TRBV20-1 and TRBJ2-7; 7 nucleotides agree with TRBD2. The source of this sequence is a woman between 40 and 50 years old with Graves' ophthalmopathy. Here the CDR3 reads CSARRGGAYEQYF. The DNA for the CDR3 is TGCAGTGCTAGGCGCGGGGGAGCCTACGAGCAGTACTTC.